A selection of T cell receptor beta chains follows, all from one sample in a study of cytomegalovirus exposure and HLA in healthy donors. Repertoires were generated with immunoSEQ multiplex PCR, while TCRdb's copy carries only in-frame clones and drops some. The table lists 100,000 to 120,000 clones, more than 70% of them singletons. The material sequenced was PBMCs. The receptors shown here come from a woman between 18 and 30 years old in good health and CMV-seronegative. The CDR3 runs from the conserved cysteine through the conserved F or W. D genes are given only for firm matches. Not all rows give a size; the values are once, few, many and, for expanded clones, a class.

j_call clone_size v_call cdr3_length d_call cdr3_nt cdr3_aa
TRBJ2-1 - TRBV4-3 15 - TGCGCCAGCAGCCAAGAACCAAACAACTACAATGAGCAGTTCTTC CASSQEPNNYNEQFF
TRBJ2-7 - TRBV7-9 14 - TGTGCCAGCAGCTTAGCCTGGAGAGATAACGAGCAGTACTTC CASSLAWRDNEQYF
TRBJ2-7 - TRBV5-1 14 TRBD1 TGCGCCAGCACCCACAGGGGTGAGGACTACGAGCAGTACTTC CASTHRGEDYEQYF
TRBJ1-1 - TRBV5-1 15 TRBD1 TGCGCCAGCAGCTTGGCCGGACAGGGGTTCACTGAAGCTTTCTTT CASSLAGQGFTEAFF
TRBJ2-1 - TRBV6-4 13 - TGTGCCAGCAGTGGGGTATCAGGCAATGAGCAGTTCTTC CASSGVSGNEQFF
TRBJ1-6 few TRBV6-1 12 - TGTGCCAGCAGTGAACGAGGGTGGGTCCTCCACTTT CASSERGWVLHF
TRBJ2-7 - TRBV7-9 13 TRBD1 TGTGCCAGCAGCGGGACAGGAGCCTACGAGCAGTACTTC CASSGTGAYEQYF
TRBJ2-1 - TRBV7-2 15 - TGTGCCAGCAGCTTTCAGGGAAGCTCCTACAATGAGCAGTTCTTC CASSFQGSSYNEQFF
TRBJ2-7 - TRBV7-9 15 - TGTGCCAGCAGCTTAGTCCAGGGGAACTCCTACGAGCAGTACTTC CASSLVQGNSYEQYF
TRBJ2-7 - TRBV28 13 TRBD2 TGTGCCAGCAGGATAGCGGGAGCCGGCGAGCAGTACTTC CASRIAGAGEQYF
TRBJ1-5 few TRBV2 11 - TGTGCCAGCAGTGAGCGTGTGACAGTACATTTT CASSERVTVHF
TRBJ1-1 - TRBV5-6 18 TRBD1 TGTGCCAGCAGCCGCATAAGACAGGGAAACATCTTGAACACTGAAGCTTTCTTT CASSRIRQGNILNTEAFF
TRBJ2-7 few TRBV2 14 - TGTGCCAGCAGCGACCGGGACTTCTCCTACGAGCAGTACTTC CASSDRDFSYEQYF
TRBJ2-2 - TRBV9 16 - TGTGCCAGCAGCGTAGATGCGGGGTCGATGACCGGGGAGCTGTTTTTT CASSVDAGSMTGELFF
TRBJ2-7 once TRBV5-4 17 - TGTGCCAGCAGCCCTGGTTCGGGGATGGCGGCTACTATCATGCAGTACTTC CASSPGSGMAATIMQYF
TRBJ1-5 - TRBV6-5 15 TRBD1 TGTGCCAGCAGTCCACAGGGGGTCCTCAATCAGCCCCAGCATTTT CASSPQGVLNQPQHF
TRBJ1-1 - TRBV28 17 TRBD1 TGTGCCAGCACCCATGGAGGGGCAGGGGGTGTGTACACTGAAGCTTTCTTT CASTHGGAGGVYTEAFF
TRBJ1-2 few TRBV11-2 14 - TGTGCCAGCAGTAAACAGGGAGGGAGCTATGGCTACACCTTC CASSKQGGSYGYTF
TRBJ2-1 - TRBV27 13 TRBD2 TGTGCCAGCGGAAGGCGGGAGAACAATGAGCAGTTCTTC CASGRRENNEQFF
TRBJ1-2 - TRBV7-9 14 - TGTGCCAGCAGCGACAGGCCCGTTGTTGGTGGCTACACCTTC CASSDRPVVGGYTF
TRBJ2-7 - TRBV6-1 15 TRBD2 TGTGCCAGCAGGCTACTTAGCGGGAGCTCCTACGAGCAGTACTTC CASRLLSGSSYEQYF
TRBJ2-5 - TRBV2 15 TRBD2 TGTGCCAGCAGCCCCGGGACTAGTGTTCGAGAGACCCAGTACTTC CASSPGTSVRETQYF
TRBJ1-1 - TRBV7-2 16 - TGTGCCAGCAGCTTAGTCGGCGGGGTAATGAACACTGAAGCTTTCTTT CASSLVGGVMNTEAFF
TRBJ2-7 - TRBV9 15 TRBD1 TGTGCCAGCAGCGTAGCAGGGGGTAGCTCCTACGAGCAGTACTTC CASSVAGGSSYEQYF
TRBJ1-2 - TRBV25-1 11 - TGTGCCAGCAGCGGTAACTATGGCTACACCTTC CASSGNYGYTF
TRBJ2-5 - TRBV7-2 15 TRBD1 TGTGCCAGCAGTCCCTCGGGACAGAACCAAGAGACCCAGTACTTC CASSPSGQNQETQYF
TRBJ2-1 once TRBV30 16 TRBD1 TGTGCCTACAAAAAGTCAGGGGGCTCAATCTACAATGAGCAGTTCTTC CAYKKSGGSIYNEQFF